The T cell receptor beta chain under discussion was sequenced for a study of regulatory T cells in long-lasting Graves disease. About the research overall: Graves' patients diagnosed newly had used antithyroid drugs under 3 months.

The germline V gene encodes CDR1 MNHEY and CDR2 SMNVEV (reference sequence). CDR3 size: 14 residues. V was cut by 0 bases and J by 1 base, with 6 bases left in between. This clonotype was seen ten or more times. The time point was: newly diagnosed GD, antithyroid drugs for less than 3 months. There was RNA extracted from PBMCs, and the TCR library was made from it. Construction of TCR beta libraries relied on iRepertoire HTBI primers and on Arm-PCR targeting CDR3 regions. TCRdb used MiXCR to reprocess the multiplex PCR reads, holding one entry per CDR3 protein. The sample consists of 200,000 to 250,000 distinct CDR3 sequences, roughly 19% of them appearing once. The same data also went into a second study, on T cells in Graves' hyperthyroidism and ophthalmopathy. That source reports: Exclusions: uncontrolled infection, other autoimmune disease, pregnancy, lactation.

The V gene is TRBV27, the J gene TRBJ1-1; no clear D gene. The clonotype comes from a woman in her twenties or thirties with Graves disease. Sequencing was performed on peripheral blood mononuclear cells (PBMCs), taken at new diagnosis, from a patient treated with antithyroid drugs. The CDR3 DNA follows: TGTGCCAGCAGTTTATCGGTAGGGAACACTGAAGCTTTCTTT. This gives the protein CASSLSVGNTEAFF.